The next 18 T cell receptor beta chains were all read from a single sample in a study of tumor-infiltrating lymphocytes in oesophageal squamous cell carcinoma. TCRdb used MiXCR to reprocess the PCR reads, holding one entry per CDR3 protein. The repertoire includes nearly 11,000 distinct CDR3 sequences, about 50% of them detected once, and under 20% sits in the top ten. What was sequenced was esophageal tumor tissue. Receptor source: a female donor with esophageal squamous cell carcinoma.

The genes are TRBV7-3 and TRBJ2-1; D is ambiguous. The V gene's germline CDR1 is SGHTA and CDR2 FQGTGA. The CDR3 runs 16 residues. The ends were cut back, 5 bases at V and 7 bases at J, with 21 bases in the middle. This chain's CDR3 is CASSTEATRAWNEQFF. CDR3 in DNA: TGTGCCAGCAGCACCGAAGCGACTCGAGCATGGAATGAGCAGTTCTTC.

This clonotype was counted once. This chain links TRBV2 with TRBJ2-7; the D gene could be TRBD1 or TRBD2 (6 bases each). Judging by the DNA end, TRBJ2-1 fits better; the J call may be wrong. The CDR3 extends over 14 amino acids. Looked up from germline, CDR1 is SNHLY and CDR2 is FYNNEI. CDR3 DNA sequence: TGTGCCAGCAGTGAAAGTTGGGGGGCGAATGAGCAGTTCTTC. Protein: CASSESWGANEQFF.

This sequence joins TRBV7-6 and TRBJ2-3, with D uncertain. The J call may be in error: the DNA end matches TRBJ2-2 better. The V gene's germline CDR1 is SGHVS and CDR2 FNYEAQ. This CDR3 is 14 amino acids long. This CDR3 is CASSLIANTGELFF. CDR3 bases: TGTGCCAGCAGCTTAATAGCGAACACCGGGGAGCTGTTTTTT.

The chain is built from TRBV12-3 or TRBV12-4 and TRBJ2-3; D ambiguous. This CDR3 has 14 amino acids. V was shortened by 6 bases and J by 0 bases, with 10 bases between the two germline ends. The CDR3 nucleotides read TGTGCCAGCAGGCGCAGTTCTAGCACAGATACGCAGTATTTT. Its protein product is CASRRSSSTDTQYF.

The chain uses TRBV29-1 and TRBJ2-1; D perhaps matches TRBD2 (6 bases). V was clipped by 4 bases and J by 2 bases, with 9 bases between them. This CDR3 region has 13 residues. Germline V gene sequence: CDR1 SQVTM, CDR2 ANQGSEA. In DNA, the CDR3 is TGCAGCGTTGTCGGGAGAGCCTACAATGAGCAGTTCTTC. Residues: CSVVGRAYNEQFF.

The sample holds many counts of this clonotype. This clone may be a read error of a much larger clone one base away. V usage is TRBV7-2 and J usage is TRBJ1-1; the D is unclear. Trimming removed 5 bases at V and 4 bases at J, with 14 bases between. CDR1 is SGHTA, CDR2 FQGNSA, per germline. The CDR3 has 14 residues. CDR3 bases: TGTGCCAGCAGCCCGTGGGTGCCTGGCACTGAAGCTTTCTTT. Protein product: CASSPWVPGTEAFF.

The V call is TRBV15, the J call TRBJ2-5; tentatively, D is TRBD1 (6 bases). V shed 3 bases and J shed 4 bases, with 15 bases lying between them. The CDR3 runs 15 residues. CDR1 and CDR2 from the germline V gene are LNHNV and YYDKDF (reference sequence). This CDR3 is CATSRHTGRGETQYF. In DNA, the CDR3 is TGTGCCACCAGCAGGCACACAGGGAGAGGAGAGACCCAGTACTTC. Together with reference TRBV15 and TRBJ2-5, the CDR3 gives the full variable domain: DAMVIQNPRYQVTQFGKPVTLSCSQTLNHNVMYWYQQKSSQAPKLLFHYYDKDFNNEADTPDNFQSRRPNTSFCFLDIRSPGLGDTAMYLCATSRHTGRGETQYFGPGTRLLVL.

The CDR3 sequence: CASSSGGSGANVLTF. CDR3 coding DNA: TGTGCCAGCAGCTCAGGGGGCTCAGGGGCCAACGTCCTGACTTTC. This rearrangement joins TRBV28 to TRBJ2-6; TRBD1 matches at 8 bases. This CDR3 has 15 residues. The J segment lost 4 bases and the V segment lost 6 bases, leaving 5 bases of the junction unmatched. Germline CDR1 and CDR2: MDHEN and SYDVKM.

About this clonotype itself: A much larger clone is a single base away; this may be a read error. The chain employs TRBV24-1 and TRBJ2-4, with 7 bases fitting TRBD1. Germline CDR1 KGHDR, CDR2 SFDVKD. The CDR3 contains 13 residues. Unmatched junction bases numbered 7, after V lost 2 bases and J lost 13 bases. CDR3 nucleotides: TGTGCCACCAGTGATTCTCCAGGGGGTCAGCAGTACTTC. It codes for CATSDSPGGQQYF.

Details on this clonotype: A much larger clone lies a single base off, so this may be a read error. The rearrangement joins TRBV12-3 or TRBV12-4 to TRBJ1-3, with D unresolved. This CDR3 is built from 14 residues. The CDR3, as DNA: TGTGTCAGCAGTTCTCAGAACTCTGGAAACACCATATATTTT. This translates into CVSSSQNSGNTIYF.

This clonotype was seen repeatedly, ten times or more. DNA for the CDR3: TGTGCCAGCAGATCCGCAGAAGACTATGGCTACACCTTC. This sequence encodes CASRSAEDYGYTF. V and J are TRBV5-6 and TRBJ1-2; D not resolved. The germline V gene encodes CDR1 SGHDT and CDR2 YYEEEE. The CDR3 has 13 residues. Trimming shortened V by 5 bases and J by 3 bases, and 11 bases separated the two germline ends.

This clonotype was found a few times. The chain is built from TRBV7-6 and TRBJ2-1, with TRBD2 identical over 9 bases. From germline, CDR1 is SGHVS and CDR2 FNYEAQ. V shed 1 base, J shed 10 bases, and the junction held 11 bases outside the gene matches. The CDR3 spans 16 residues. The CDR3: CASSLGGTSNPGEQFF. CDR3 coding DNA: TGTGCCAGCAGCTTAGGCGGGACTAGCAACCCGGGGGAGCAGTTCTTC.

About this clonotype: Likely a read error: the CDR3 ends without its conserved phenylalanine or tryptophan. The DNA is left out, because the CDR3 cannot be placed on it with certainty; the CDR3 is given as TCRdb lists it. J is TRBJ1-1 and V is TRBV24-1; the D call in the table, TRBD1, was not verified against the DNA. The CDR3 has 14 residues if both end residues are counted. CDR1 and CDR2 from the germline V gene are KGHDR and SFDVKD. The CDR3 loop reads CATSDLKPIPPSVR.

The table lists this clonotype with a few counts. V and J are TRBV10-2 and TRBJ1-2; 11 bases agree with TRBD1. V gave up 5 bases and J gave up 5 bases; unmatched junction bases: 10. The CDR3 consists of 16 residues. Looked up from germline, CDR1 is WSHSY and CDR2 is SAAADI. This chain's CDR3 is CASSTATGQGAYGYTF. As DNA, the CDR3 is TGCGCCAGCAGTACTGCCACCGGACAGGGGGCATATGGCTACACCTTC.

This sequence joins TRBV7-8 and TRBJ2-7; TRBD1 agrees at 9 bases. The J call may be faulty, since TRBJ2-5 better matches the DNA end. The CDR3 totals 14 residues. Germline lookup yields CDR1 SGHVS and CDR2 FQNEAQ. CDR3 nucleotides: TGTGCCAGCAGCTTGCGGGACAGGGAAGAGACCCAGTACTTC. This translates into CASSLRDREETQYF.

This clonotype is categorized as medium-sized. A much larger clone differs from this one at a single base, so this may be a read error. CDR3 bases: TGTGCCAGCAGCTTGGGACAGGGGCCCCATGAGCAGTACTTC. Its translation is CASSLGQGPHEQYF. The chain combines TRBV7-3 with TRBJ2-7; 10 nucleotides agree with TRBD1. This CDR3 has 14 amino acids. Germline CDR1 and CDR2: SGHTA and FQGTGA. V lost 3 bases to trimming and J lost 7 bases; unmatched junction nucleotides: 6.

The genes are TRBV20-1 and TRBJ2-3; the D gene is possibly TRBD2 (6 bases). V was pared by 0 bases and J by 2 bases, with 12 bases between. This CDR3 contains 15 residues. CDR1 and CDR2 from the germline V gene are DFQATT and SNEGSKA (reference sequence). CDR3 bases: TGCAGTGCTAGAGACCACCGGGGGAACACAGATACGCAGTATTTT. It codes for CSARDHRGNTDTQYF.

In its sample, this clonotype ranks as medium-sized. The CDR3 DNA reads as TGTGCCATCAGTGAGGTGTCGGACCAAGAGACCCAGTACTTC. Translated: CAISEVSDQETQYF. The V gene is TRBV10-3, the J gene TRBJ2-5; D is unresolved. CDR1 is ENHRY and CDR2 is SYGVKD in the germline V gene. Trimming took 2 bases from V and 0 from J, leaving 7 bases between them. The CDR3 has 14 amino acids.